This T cell receptor beta chain was identified in a study of vaccination and CD4 T cells after COVID-19. Study information: Six males and four females, two of them Hispanic, were enrolled as convalescents. The authors exposed cells to overlapping spike peptides derived from SARS-CoV-2, HCoV-NL63, HCoV-OC43 and HCoV-229E. Every culture used as a control got a CEFX pool, an HIV-1 Nef pool, or no peptide.

As regards this clonotype: Its antigen is unidentified.

At the Johns Hopkins FTIC core, DNA taken from cultured CD4+ T cells was sequenced by way of the Oncomine TCR Beta short-read assay. TCRdb reanalysed the PCR reads using MiXCR and keeps one entry per CDR3 protein. The top ten clones hold roughly 15% of a sample with about 18,000 distinct CDR3 sequences, around 78% of them seen once. Regarding treatment: roughly ten-day PBMC culture with coronavirus spike peptide pools or control peptides (ViraFEST assay). V lost 2 bases, J lost 10 bases, and 6 bases lay in between. Germline V gene lookup returns CDR1 SNHLY and CDR2 FYNNEI. The CDR3 is made up of 11 amino acids. Study-wide points: Median reactive clonotypes, those recognizing SARS-CoV-2, rose from about 20 to 38, not significantly.

Sample: CD4+ T cells from blood, cultured in vitro, taken after SARS-CoV-2 vaccination. The chain employs TRBV2 and TRBJ1-5; D is possibly TRBD1 (5 bases). This sequence originates from a human donor who received a COVID-19 vaccine. The DNA for the CDR3 is TGTGCCAGCAGTGAAACAGGTCCCCAGCATTTT. It specifies CASSETGPQHF.